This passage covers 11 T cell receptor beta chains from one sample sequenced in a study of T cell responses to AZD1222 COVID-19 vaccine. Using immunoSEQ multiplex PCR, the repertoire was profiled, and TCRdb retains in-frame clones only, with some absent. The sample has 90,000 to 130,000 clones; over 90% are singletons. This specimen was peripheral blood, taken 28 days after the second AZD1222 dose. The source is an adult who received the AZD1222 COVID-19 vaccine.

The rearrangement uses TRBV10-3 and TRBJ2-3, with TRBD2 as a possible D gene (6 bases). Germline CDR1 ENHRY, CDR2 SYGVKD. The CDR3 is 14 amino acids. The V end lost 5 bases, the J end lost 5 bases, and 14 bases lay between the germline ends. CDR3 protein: CAISSGLTRDTQYF. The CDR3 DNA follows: TGTGCCATCAGTTCGGGACTGACAAGAGATACGCAGTATTTT.

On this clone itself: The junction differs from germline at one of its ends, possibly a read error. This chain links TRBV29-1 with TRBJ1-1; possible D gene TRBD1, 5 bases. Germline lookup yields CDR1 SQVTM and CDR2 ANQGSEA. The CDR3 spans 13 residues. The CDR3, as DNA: TGCAGCGCTGAAATTCAGGGGAACACTGAAGCTTTCTTT. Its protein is CSAEIQGNTEAFF.

CDR3 protein: CASSPGQGHYGYTF. CDR3 bases: TGTGCCAGCTCACCAGGACAGGGGCACTATGGCTACACCTTC. This chain connects TRBV18 to TRBJ1-2; the match to TRBD1 covers 9 bases. Germline V CDR1 and CDR2: KGHSH, LQKENI. With V trimmed by 2 bases and J by 3 bases, 1 base remained unmatched. This CDR3 spans 14 amino acids.

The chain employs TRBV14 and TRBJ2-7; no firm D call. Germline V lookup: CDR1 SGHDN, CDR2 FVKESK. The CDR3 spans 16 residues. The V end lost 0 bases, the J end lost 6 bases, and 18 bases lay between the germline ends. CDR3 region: CASSQDHGLVSTEQYF. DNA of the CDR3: TGTGCCAGCAGCCAAGATCATGGGCTAGTTAGCACCGAGCAGTACTTC.

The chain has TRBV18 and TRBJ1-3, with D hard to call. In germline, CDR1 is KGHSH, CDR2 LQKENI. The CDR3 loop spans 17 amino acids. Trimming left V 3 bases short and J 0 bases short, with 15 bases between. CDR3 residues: CASSPDRVKVSGNTIYF. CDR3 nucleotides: TGTGCCAGCTCACCCGACCGAGTCAAAGTCTCTGGAAACACCATATATTTT.

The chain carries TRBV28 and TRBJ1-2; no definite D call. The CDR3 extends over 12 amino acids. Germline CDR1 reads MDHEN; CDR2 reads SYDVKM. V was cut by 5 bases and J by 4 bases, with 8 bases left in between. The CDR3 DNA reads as TGTGCCAGCAGTAGCCTCGTCTATGGCTACACCTTC. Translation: CASSSLVYGYTF.

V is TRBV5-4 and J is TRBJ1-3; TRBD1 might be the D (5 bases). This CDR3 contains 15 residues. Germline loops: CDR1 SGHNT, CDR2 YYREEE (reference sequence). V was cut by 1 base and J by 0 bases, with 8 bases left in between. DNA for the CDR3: TGTGCCAGCAGCTTGACAGGAGGCTCTGGAAACACCATATATTTT. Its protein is CASSLTGGSGNTIYF.

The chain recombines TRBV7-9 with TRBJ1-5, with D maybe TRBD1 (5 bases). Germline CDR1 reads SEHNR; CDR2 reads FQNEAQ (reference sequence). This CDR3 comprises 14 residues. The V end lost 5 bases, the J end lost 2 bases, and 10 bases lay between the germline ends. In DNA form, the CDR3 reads TGTGCCAGCAGCATGACACAGGGCAATCAGCCCCAGCATTTT. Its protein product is CASSMTQGNQPQHF.

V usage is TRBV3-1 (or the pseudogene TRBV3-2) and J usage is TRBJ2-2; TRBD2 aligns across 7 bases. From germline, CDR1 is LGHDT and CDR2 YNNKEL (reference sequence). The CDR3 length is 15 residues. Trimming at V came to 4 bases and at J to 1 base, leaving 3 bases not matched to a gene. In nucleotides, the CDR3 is TGTGCCAGCAGCCTAACGGGAGGGAACACCGGGGAGCTGTTTTTT. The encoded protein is CASSLTGGNTGELFF.

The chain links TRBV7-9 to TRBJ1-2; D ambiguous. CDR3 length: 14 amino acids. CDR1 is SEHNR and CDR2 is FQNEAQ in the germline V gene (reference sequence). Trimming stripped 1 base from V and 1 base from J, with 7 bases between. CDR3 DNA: TGTGCCAGCAGCTTAGAGAACAGTAACTATGGCTACACCTTC. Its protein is CASSLENSNYGYTF. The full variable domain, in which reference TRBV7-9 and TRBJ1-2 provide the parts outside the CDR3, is DTGVSQNPRHKITKRGQNVTFRCDPISEHNRLYWYRQTLGQGPEFLTYFQNEAQLEKSRLLSDRFSAERPKGSFSTLEIQRTEQGDSAMYLCASSLENSNYGYTFGSGTRLTVV.

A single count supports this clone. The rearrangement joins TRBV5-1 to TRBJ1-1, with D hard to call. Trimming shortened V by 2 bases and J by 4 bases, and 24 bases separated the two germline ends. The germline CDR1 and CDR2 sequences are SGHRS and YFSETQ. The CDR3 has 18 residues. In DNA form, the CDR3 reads TGCGCCAGCAGCTTCCTATGGGGATCAGGCTCCGCGGGCACTGAAGCTTTCTTT. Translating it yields CASSFLWGSGSAGTEAFF.